What follows describes a single T cell receptor beta chain. This record comes from a study of blood T cells in healthy people across ages. It was with a sample-barcoded 5' primer and a J-beta primer mix that a second PCR of roughly 7 to 12 cycles was run. TCRdb processed the 5' RACE reads anew with MiXCR; each CDR3 protein has one entry. The sample has hundreds of thousands of distinct CDR3 sequences, about half seen once; the top ten hold under 35%. Per-sample PBMC isolation yielded at least 7 million cells. The CDR3 contains 11 residues. Germline V gene data show CDR1 as DFQATT and CDR2 as SNEGSKA (reference sequence).

This chain links TRBV20-1 with TRBJ2-4; no clear D gene. The end of the DNA fits TRBJ2-7 better, so the J call may be wrong. Sequenced input: blood. The receptor comes from a woman aged 60-75 years in good health. The CDR3 DNA reads TGCAGTGCCATAATGGCCTACGAGCAGTACTTC. Translated: CSAIMAYEQYF.